This is a list of T cell receptor beta chains from one sample in a study of CD8 T cells in ankylosing spondylitis. MiXCR, applied by TCRdb to the 5' RACE reads, yields one record per CDR3 protein. The sample comprises 450,000 to 550,000 distinct CDR3 sequences, about 5.2% of which are singletons, and around 3.6% rests with the top ten. Sequenced sample: blood, either unsorted or a sorted T cell fraction (not recorded which). These receptors all come from a male donor with ankylosing spondylitis. Both conserved end residues are part of each CDR3. Each record gives: D gene, clone size, J gene, V gene, CDR3 protein, CDR3 DNA. The D gene is left open where the match is weak. Only part of the rows carry a size: once, few, many, or a class if the clone is expanded.

D: NA
size: many
J: TRBJ2-2
V: TRBV4-3
CDR3: CASSQDRRGYPGELFF
DNA: TGCGCCAGCAGCCAAGATCGGCGAGGTTACCCCGGGGAGCTGTTTTTT

D: TRBD1
size: NA
J: TRBJ1-6
V: TRBV6-5
CDR3: CASSYQRQGMPLHF
DNA: TGTGCCAGCAGTTACCAGAGACAGGGGATGCCCCTCCACTTT

D: NA
size: NA
J: TRBJ2-2
V: TRBV6-2/TRBV6-3
CDR3: CASSYSLVRKTGELFF
DNA: TGTGCCAGCAGTTACTCGTTAGTCAGAAAAACCGGGGAGCTGTTTTTT

D: NA
size: NA
J: TRBJ2-7
V: TRBV7-2
CDR3: CASRPQVGGGRYEQYF
DNA: TGTGCCAGCAGACCCCAGGTGGGGGGGGGCCGCTACGAGCAGTACTTC

D: NA
size: many
J: TRBJ2-7
V: TRBV29-1
CDR3: CSVGKGSFLEQYF
DNA: TGCAGCGTTGGAAAAGGGTCTTTCTTAGAGCAGTACTTC

D: TRBD1
size: many
J: TRBJ2-3
V: TRBV18
CDR3: CASSPLGPQGADTQYF
DNA: TGTGCCAGCTCACCGCTAGGGCCTCAGGGGGCGGATACGCAGTATTTT

D: NA
size: many
J: TRBJ1-2
V: TRBV5-1
CDR3: CASRGRTVNYGYTF
DNA: TGCGCCAGCAGGGGGAGGACGGTCAACTATGGCTACACCTTC

D: NA
size: many
J: TRBJ2-1
V: TRBV4-2
CDR3: CASSPRAGTETYNEQFF
DNA: TGTGCCAGCAGCCCGCGTGCCGGGACCGAGACCTACAATGAGCAGTTCTTC

D: NA
size: many
J: TRBJ2-7
V: TRBV20-1
CDR3: CSANRPVRFHEQYF
DNA: TGCAGTGCTAACCGCCCGGTAAGATTCCACGAGCAGTACTTC

D: TRBD1
size: many
J: TRBJ2-2
V: TRBV5-1
CDR3: CASSNRQGYTGELFF
DNA: TGCGCCAGCAGCAATCGACAGGGTTACACCGGGGAGCTGTTTTTT

D: NA
size: few
J: TRBJ1-6
V: TRBV7-6
CDR3: CASSSSTRDGPYNSPLHF
DNA: TGTGCCAGCAGCTCGAGTACCCGGGACGGACCCTATAATTCACCCCTCCACTTT

D: NA
size: many
J: TRBJ1-6
V: TRBV20-1
CDR3: CSAREGFDSPLHF
DNA: TGCAGTGCTAGAGAGGGATTTGATTCACCCCTCCACTTT

D: NA
size: many
J: TRBJ2-1
V: TRBV5-1
CDR3: CASSQGLNNEQFF
DNA: TGCGCCAGCAGCCAAGGACTGAACAATGAGCAGTTCTTC

D: TRBD2
size: many
J: TRBJ2-3
V: TRBV20-1
CDR3: CSASRTSADTQYF
DNA: TGCAGTGCTAGTCGGACTAGCGCGGATACGCAGTATTTT

D: TRBD2
size: NA
J: TRBJ2-3
V: TRBV20-1
CDR3: CSASAPVGGRASDTQYF
DNA: TGCAGTGCTAGCGCCCCCGTGGGCGGGAGGGCCTCAGATACGCAGTATTTT